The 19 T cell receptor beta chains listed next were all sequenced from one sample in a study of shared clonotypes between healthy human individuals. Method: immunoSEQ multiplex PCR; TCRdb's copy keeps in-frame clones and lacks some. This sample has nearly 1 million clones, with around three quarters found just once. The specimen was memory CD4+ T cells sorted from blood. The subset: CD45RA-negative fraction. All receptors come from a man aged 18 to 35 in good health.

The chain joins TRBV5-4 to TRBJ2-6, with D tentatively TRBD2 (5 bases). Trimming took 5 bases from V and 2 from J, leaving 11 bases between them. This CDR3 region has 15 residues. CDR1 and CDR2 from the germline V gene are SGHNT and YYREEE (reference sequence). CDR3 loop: CASSFRGAGANVLTF. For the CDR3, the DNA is TGTGCCAGCAGTTTTCGGGGTGCTGGGGCCAACGTCCTGACTTTC.

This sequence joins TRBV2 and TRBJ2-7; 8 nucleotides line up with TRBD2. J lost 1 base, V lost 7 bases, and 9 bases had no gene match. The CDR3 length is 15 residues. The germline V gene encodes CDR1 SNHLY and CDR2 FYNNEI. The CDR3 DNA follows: TGTGCCAGCATGCGGCCGGCTAGCGGGTCCTACGAGCAGTACTTC. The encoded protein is CASMRPASGSYEQYF. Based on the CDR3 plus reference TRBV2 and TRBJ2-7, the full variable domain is EPEVTQTPSHQVTQMGQEVILRCVPISNHLYFYWYRQILGQKVEFLVSFYNNEISEKSEIFDDQFSVERPDGSNFTLKIRSTKLEDSAMYFCASMRPASGSYEQYFGPGTRLTVT.

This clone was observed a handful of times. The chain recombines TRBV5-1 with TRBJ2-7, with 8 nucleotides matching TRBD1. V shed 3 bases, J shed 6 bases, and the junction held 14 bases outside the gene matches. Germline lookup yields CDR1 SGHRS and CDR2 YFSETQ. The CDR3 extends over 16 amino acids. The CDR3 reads CASSSLGQGLPGEQYF. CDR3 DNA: TGCGCCAGCAGCTCCCTCGGACAGGGCCTGCCAGGCGAGCAGTACTTC. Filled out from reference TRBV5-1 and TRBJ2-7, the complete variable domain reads KAGVTQTPRYLIKTRGQQVTLSCSPISGHRSVSWYQQTPGQGLQFLFEYFSETQRNKGNFPGRFSGRQFSNSRSEMNVSTLELGDSALYLCASSSLGQGLPGEQYFGPGTRLTVT.

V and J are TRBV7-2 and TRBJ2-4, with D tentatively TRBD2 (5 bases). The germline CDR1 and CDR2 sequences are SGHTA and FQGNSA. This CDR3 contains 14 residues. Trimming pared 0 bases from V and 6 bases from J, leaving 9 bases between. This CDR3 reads CASSLASASNIQYF. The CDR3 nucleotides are TGTGCCAGCAGCTTAGCTAGCGCCTCAAACATTCAGTACTTC.

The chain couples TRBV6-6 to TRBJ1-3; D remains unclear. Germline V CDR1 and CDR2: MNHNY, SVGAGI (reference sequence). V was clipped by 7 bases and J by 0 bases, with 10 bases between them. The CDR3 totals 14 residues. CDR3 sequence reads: CASILQLSGNTIYF. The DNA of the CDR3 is TGTGCCAGCATTTTACAGCTCTCTGGAAACACCATATATTTT.

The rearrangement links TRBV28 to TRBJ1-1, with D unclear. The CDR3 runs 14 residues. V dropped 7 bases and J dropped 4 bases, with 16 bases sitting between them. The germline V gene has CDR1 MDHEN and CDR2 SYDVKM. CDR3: CASTRSQKGTEAFF. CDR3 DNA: TGTGCCAGCACACGTAGCCAGAAGGGCACTGAAGCTTTCTTT.

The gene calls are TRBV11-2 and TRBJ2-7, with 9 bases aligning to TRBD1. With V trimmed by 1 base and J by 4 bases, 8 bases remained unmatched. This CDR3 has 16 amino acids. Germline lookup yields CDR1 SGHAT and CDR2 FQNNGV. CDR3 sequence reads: CASSLAHSGTGYEQYF. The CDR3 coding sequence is TGTGCCAGCAGCTTAGCCCACTCCGGGACAGGGTACGAGCAGTACTTC.

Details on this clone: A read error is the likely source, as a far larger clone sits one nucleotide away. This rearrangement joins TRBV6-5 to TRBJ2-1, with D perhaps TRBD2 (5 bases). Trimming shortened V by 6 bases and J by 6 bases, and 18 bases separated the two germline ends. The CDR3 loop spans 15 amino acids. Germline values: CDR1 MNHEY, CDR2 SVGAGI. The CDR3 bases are TGTGCCAGCAGAGTGGGGATAGCGAGCATCAATGAGCAGTTCTTC. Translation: CASRVGIASINEQFF.

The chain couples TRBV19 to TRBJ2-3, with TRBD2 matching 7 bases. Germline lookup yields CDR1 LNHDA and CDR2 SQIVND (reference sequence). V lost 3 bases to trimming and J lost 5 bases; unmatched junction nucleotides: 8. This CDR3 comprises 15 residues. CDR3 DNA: TGTGCCAGTAGTATTCCCAGCGGGGCGAAAGATACGCAGTATTTT. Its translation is CASSIPSGAKDTQYF. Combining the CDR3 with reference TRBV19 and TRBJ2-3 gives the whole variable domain DGGITQSPKYLFRKEGQNVTLSCEQNLNHDAMYWYRQDPGQGLRLIYYSQIVNDFQKGDIAEGYSVSREKKESFPLTVTSAQKNPTAFYLCASSIPSGAKDTQYFGPGTRLTVL.

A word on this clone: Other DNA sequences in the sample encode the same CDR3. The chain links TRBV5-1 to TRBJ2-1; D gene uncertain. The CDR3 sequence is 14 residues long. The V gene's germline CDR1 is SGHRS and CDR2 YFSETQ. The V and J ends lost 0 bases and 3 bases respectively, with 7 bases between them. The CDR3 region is CASSLGANYNEQFF. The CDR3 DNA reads TGCGCCAGCAGCTTGGGAGCCAACTACAATGAGCAGTTCTTC.

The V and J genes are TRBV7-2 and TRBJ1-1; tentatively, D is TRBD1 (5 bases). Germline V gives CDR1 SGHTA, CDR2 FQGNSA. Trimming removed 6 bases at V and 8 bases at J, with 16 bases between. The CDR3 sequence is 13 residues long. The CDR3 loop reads CASSPGTAGEAFF. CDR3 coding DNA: TGTGCCAGCAGTCCAGGGACCGCGGGAGAAGCTTTCTTT.

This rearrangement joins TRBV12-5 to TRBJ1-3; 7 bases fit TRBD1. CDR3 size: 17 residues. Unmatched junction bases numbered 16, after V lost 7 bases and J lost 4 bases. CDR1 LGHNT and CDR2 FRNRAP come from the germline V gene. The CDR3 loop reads CASALPLRQGPGNTIYF. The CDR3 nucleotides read TGTGCTAGTGCCTTACCCCTTCGACAGGGCCCGGGAAACACCATATATTTT.

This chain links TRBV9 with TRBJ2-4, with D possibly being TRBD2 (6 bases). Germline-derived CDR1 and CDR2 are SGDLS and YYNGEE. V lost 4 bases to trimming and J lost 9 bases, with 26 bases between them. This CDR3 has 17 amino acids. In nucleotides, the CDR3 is TGTGCCAGCAGCCCAGAGGCGGGGAAGTTAGGCGTGACCATTCAGTACTTC. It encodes CASSPEAGKLGVTIQYF.

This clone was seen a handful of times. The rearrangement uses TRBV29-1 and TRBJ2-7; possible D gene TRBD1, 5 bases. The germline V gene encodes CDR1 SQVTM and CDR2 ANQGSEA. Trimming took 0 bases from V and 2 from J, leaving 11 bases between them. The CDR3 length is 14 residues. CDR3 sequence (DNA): TGCAGCGTTGAAGAAGGAGACAGACCCTACGAGCAGTACTTC. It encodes CSVEEGDRPYEQYF.

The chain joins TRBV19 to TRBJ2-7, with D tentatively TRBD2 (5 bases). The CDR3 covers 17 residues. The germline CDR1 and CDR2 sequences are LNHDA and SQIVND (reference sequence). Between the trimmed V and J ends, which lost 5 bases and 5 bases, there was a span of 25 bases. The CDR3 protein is CASSPPPGTSSFHEQYF. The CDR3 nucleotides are TGTGCCAGTAGTCCTCCCCCGGGAACTTCCTCTTTCCACGAGCAGTACTTC.

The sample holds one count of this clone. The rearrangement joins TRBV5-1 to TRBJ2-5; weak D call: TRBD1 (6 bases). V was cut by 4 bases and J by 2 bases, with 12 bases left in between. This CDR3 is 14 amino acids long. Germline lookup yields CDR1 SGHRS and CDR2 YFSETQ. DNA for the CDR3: TGCGCCAGCAGCACGGGACACGTTCAAGAGACCCAGTACTTC. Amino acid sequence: CASSTGHVQETQYF.

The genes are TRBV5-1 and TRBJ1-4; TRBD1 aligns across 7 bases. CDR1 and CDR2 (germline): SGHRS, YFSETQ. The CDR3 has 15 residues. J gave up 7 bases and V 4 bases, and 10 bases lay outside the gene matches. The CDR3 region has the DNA TGCGCCAGCAGCCCTAACAGGGGAGGTGGTGAAAAACTGTTTTTT. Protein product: CASSPNRGGGEKLFF.

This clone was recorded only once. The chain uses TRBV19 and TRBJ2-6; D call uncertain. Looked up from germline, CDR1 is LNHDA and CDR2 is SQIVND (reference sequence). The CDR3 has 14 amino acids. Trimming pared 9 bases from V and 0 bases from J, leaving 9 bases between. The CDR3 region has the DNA TGTGCCAGCTGCCCCGGCTCTGGGGCCAACGTCCTGACTTTC. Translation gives CASCPGSGANVLTF.

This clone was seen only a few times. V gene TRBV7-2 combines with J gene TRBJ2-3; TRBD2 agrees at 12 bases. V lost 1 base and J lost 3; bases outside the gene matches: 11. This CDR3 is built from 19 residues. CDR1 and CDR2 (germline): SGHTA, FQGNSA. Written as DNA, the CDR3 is TGTGCCAGCAGCTTAGGGCTAGCGGGGGGGCAAATGGGTACAGATACGCAGTATTTT. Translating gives CASSLGLAGGQMGTDTQYF.